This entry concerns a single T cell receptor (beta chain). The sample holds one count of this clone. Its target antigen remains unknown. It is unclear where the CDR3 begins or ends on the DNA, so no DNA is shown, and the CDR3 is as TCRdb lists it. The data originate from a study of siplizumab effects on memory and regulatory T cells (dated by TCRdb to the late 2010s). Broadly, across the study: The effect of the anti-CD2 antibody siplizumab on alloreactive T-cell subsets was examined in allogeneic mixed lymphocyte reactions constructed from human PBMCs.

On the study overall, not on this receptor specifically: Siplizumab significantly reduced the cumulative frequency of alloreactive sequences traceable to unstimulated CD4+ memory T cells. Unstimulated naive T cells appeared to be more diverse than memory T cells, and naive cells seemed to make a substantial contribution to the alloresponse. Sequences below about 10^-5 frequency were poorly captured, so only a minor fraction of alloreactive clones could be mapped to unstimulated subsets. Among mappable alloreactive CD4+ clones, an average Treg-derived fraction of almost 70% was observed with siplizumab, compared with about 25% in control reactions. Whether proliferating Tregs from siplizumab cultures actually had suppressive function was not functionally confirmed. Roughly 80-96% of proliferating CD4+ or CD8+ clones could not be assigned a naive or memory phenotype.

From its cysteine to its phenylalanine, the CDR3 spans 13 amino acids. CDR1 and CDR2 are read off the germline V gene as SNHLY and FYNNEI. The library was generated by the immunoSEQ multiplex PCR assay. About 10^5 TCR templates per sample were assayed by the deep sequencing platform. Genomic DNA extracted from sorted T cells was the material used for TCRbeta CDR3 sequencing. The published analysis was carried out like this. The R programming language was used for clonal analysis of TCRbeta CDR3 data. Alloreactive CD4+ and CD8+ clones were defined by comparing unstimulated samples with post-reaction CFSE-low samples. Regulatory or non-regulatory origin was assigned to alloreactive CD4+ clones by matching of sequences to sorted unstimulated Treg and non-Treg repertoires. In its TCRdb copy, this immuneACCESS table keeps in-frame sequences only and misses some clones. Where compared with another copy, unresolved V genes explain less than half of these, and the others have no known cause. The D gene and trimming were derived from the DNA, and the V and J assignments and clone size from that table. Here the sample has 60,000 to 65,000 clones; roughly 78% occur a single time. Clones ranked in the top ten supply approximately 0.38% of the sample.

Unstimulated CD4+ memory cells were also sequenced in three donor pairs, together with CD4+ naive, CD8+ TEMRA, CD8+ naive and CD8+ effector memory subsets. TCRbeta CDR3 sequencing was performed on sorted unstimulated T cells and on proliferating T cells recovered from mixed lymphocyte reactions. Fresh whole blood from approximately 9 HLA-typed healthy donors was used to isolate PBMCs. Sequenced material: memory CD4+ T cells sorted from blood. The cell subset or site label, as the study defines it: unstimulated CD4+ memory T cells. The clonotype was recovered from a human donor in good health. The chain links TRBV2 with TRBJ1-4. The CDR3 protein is CASSCRDLKNCFF.